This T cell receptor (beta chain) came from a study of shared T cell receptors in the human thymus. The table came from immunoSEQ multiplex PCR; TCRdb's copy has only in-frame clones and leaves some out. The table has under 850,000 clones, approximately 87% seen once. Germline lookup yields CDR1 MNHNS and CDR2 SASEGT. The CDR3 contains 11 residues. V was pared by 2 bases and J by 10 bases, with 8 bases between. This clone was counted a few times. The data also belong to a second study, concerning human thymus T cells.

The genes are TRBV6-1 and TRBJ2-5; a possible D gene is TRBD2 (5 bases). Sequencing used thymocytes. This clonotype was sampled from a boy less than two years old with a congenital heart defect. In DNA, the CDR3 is TGTGCCAGCAGTGAAAAGGGAGTCCAGTACTTC. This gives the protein CASSEKGVQYF.